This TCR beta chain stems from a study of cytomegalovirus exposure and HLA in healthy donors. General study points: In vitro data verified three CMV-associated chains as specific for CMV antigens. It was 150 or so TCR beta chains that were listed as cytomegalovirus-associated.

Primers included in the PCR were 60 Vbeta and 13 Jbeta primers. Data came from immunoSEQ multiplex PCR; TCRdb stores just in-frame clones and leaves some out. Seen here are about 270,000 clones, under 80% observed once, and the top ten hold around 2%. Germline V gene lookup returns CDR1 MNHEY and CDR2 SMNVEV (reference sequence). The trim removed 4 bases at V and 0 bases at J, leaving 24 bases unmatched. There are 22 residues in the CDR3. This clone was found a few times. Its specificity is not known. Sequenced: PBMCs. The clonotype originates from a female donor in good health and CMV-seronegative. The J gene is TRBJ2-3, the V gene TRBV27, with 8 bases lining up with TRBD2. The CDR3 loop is CASSSHRRDASGRRISTDTQYF. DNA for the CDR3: TGTGCCAGCAGTTCCCACCGGAGGGACGCTAGCGGGCGGAGGATTAGCACAGATACGCAGTATTTT.